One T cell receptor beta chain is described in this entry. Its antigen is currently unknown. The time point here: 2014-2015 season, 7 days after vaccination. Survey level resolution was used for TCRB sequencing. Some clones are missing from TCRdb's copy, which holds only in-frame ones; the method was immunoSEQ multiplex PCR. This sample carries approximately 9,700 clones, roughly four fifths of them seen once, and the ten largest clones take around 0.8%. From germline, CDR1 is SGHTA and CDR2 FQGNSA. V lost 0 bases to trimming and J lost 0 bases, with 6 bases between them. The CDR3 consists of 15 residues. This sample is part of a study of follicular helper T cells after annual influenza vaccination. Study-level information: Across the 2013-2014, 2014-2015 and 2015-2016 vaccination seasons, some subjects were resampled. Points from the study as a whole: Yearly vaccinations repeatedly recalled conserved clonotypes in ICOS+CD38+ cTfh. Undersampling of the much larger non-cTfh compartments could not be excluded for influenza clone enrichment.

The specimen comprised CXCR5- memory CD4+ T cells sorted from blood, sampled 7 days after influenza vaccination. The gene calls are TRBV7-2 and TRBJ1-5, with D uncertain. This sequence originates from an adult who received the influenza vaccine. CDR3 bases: TGTGCCAGCAGCTTAGCTGGGGTTAGCAATCAGCCCCAGCATTTT. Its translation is CASSLAGVSNQPQHF.